The 2 T cell receptor beta chains below all came from one sample that was sequenced in a study of CD8 T cells in ankylosing spondylitis. Study-wide points: A motif in TCR beta, a set of under ten highly homologous variants, appeared characteristic of ankylosing spondylitis blood.

No antigen has been identified for these receptors. TCRdb re-analysed the 5' RACE reads in MiXCR, keeping a single row per CDR3 protein. Among about 800,000 distinct CDR3 sequences, approximately 12% were seen once, and the ten largest hold roughly 0.51%. Sequencing used blood, either unsorted or a sorted T cell fraction (not recorded which). These receptors came from a male donor with ankylosing spondylitis.

V usage is TRBV23-1 and J usage is TRBJ2-5; tentatively, D is TRBD2 (6 bases). TRBV23-1 is an ORF, with its function uncertain. CDR3 length: 14 amino acids. The germline V and J ends were trimmed by 4 bases and 6 bases, with 15 bases remaining between them. CDR3 protein: CASSPREKQKTQYF. The CDR3 coding sequence is TGCGCCAGCAGTCCACGGGAGAAGCAGAAGACCCAGTACTTC.

To note about this clonotype: A much larger clone differs by one base, so this may be a read error. The CDR3 DNA reads TGTGACAGCAGTCTACACATGAGTAGTACGCAGTATTTT. The encoded protein is CDSSLHMSSTQYF. The chain carries TRBV12-3 or TRBV12-4 and TRBJ2-3, with unresolved D. The CDR3 consists of 13 residues.